This T cell receptor (beta chain) was captured by sequencing in a study of blood T cell repertoires in COVID-19. V trimming: 5 bases; J trimming: 8 bases; junction bases outside the gene matches: 8. In germline, CDR1 is MNHEY, CDR2 SVGAGI. The CDR3 is made up of 14 amino acids. Original data processing: Amplification with reference gene primers provided the estimates of nucleated cell counts. This table comes from immunoSEQ multiplex PCR, and its TCRdb copy is limited to in-frame clones, with some not included. V and J calls plus clone size are reproduced from that table; the DNA served to infer D and trimming. The table has approximately 91,000 clones, over 75% seen once.

The V gene is TRBV6-5, the J gene TRBJ1-4, with 7 bases matching TRBD1. Sequenced input: peripheral blood. This TCR was recovered from a man in his 70s with acute or convalescent COVID-19. DNA for the CDR3: TGTGCCAGCAGTCAGGGACAGATAGGCGAAAAACTGTTTTTT. Its protein is CASSQGQIGEKLFF.